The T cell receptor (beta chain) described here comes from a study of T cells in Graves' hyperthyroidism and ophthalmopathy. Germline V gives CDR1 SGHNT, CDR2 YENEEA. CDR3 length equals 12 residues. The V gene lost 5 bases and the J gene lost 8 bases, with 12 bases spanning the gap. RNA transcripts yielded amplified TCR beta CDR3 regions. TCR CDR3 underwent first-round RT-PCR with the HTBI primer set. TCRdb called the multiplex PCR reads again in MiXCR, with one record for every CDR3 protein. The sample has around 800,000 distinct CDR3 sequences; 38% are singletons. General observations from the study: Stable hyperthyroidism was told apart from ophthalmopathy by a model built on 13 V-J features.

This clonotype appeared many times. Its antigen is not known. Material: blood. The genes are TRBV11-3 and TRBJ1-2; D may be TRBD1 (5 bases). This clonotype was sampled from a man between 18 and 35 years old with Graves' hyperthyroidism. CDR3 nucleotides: TGTGCCAGCAGCGCCGGTCGGGACGGCTACACCTTC. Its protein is CASSAGRDGYTF.